A selection of T cell receptor beta chains follows, all from one sample in a study of OX40 agonist ivuxolimab in advanced cancers. Assay: immunoSEQ multiplex PCR; the TCRdb copy retains only in-frame clones and omits some. Counted here are about 43,000 clones, around 87% occurring once; the ten biggest clones make up around 11%. This material consisted of CD4+ or CD8+ T cells sorted from blood, taken in a trial of the OX40 agonist ivuxolimab. These TCRs come from an adult with an advanced solid tumor such as melanoma, head and neck, liver or kidney cancer. The CDR3 runs from the conserved cysteine through the conserved F or W. A D gene is named only where the DNA matches it firmly. Expanded clones are given a class, and other clones once, few, many or no size at all.

V	D	J	size	DNA	CDR3
TRBV7-6	TRBD2	TRBJ2-3	-	TGTGCCAGCAGCCCTGGTAGCGGGCGCACAGATACGCAGTATTTT	CASSPGSGRTDTQYF
TRBV6-4	-	TRBJ1-4	-	TGTGCCAGCAGAGCCCCATTGTTGGGGCTCATTAATGAAAAACTGTTTTTT	CASRAPLLGLINEKLFF
TRBV7-9	TRBD1	TRBJ1-1	-	TGTGCCAGCAGCAGTCGACAGGGAGGCACTGAAGCTTTCTTT	CASSSRQGGTEAFF
TRBV19	-	TRBJ1-4	-	TGTGCCAGTAGTATAGACCCGGGGCGAGATGAAAAACTGTTTTTT	CASSIDPGRDEKLFF
TRBV7-9	-	TRBJ2-7	few	TGTGCCAGCAGCTTAGGGGGACCCTACGAGCAGTACTTC	CASSLGGPYEQYF
TRBV27	-	TRBJ1-2	-	TGTGCCAGCAGTTTTGGGGTAGACTATGGCTACACCTTC	CASSFGVDYGYTF
TRBV6-5	TRBD2	TRBJ2-5	-	TGTGCCAGCAGCCCTCTAGCGGGGGGGCAAGAGACCCAGTACTTC	CASSPLAGGQETQYF
TRBV7-2	TRBD1	TRBJ2-3	-	TGTGCCAGCAGCGAGGGACAGAGGAGCACAGATACGCAGTATTTT	CASSEGQRSTDTQYF
TRBV6-5	TRBD1	TRBJ1-1	-	TGTGCCAGCAGTTACCGGGACAGGGCCAGCACTGAAGCTTTCTTT	CASSYRDRASTEAFF
TRBV10-3	-	TRBJ2-3	-	TGTGCCGCCATAGCGGAAGCTAGCACAGATACGCAGTATTTT	CAAIAEASTDTQYF
TRBV7-8	-	TRBJ2-1	-	TGTGCCAGCAGTCTCTTGCGGGAGCAGTTCTTC	CASSLLREQFF
TRBV27	TRBD1	TRBJ2-7	-	TGTGCCAGCAGTTTACTTCCCCTGACAGGGGGCTACCACGAGCAGTACTTC	CASSLLPLTGGYHEQYF
TRBV25-1	-	TRBJ2-7	-	TGTGCCAGCGGGCAGGGGAACCTCTACGAGCAGTACTTC	CASGQGNLYEQYF
TRBV27	-	TRBJ2-1	once	TGTGCCAGCAGTTACAGTAAGGGAGCCTACAATGAGCAGTTCTTC	CASSYSKGAYNEQFF
TRBV4-3	-	TRBJ1-4	-	TGCGCCAGCAGCCAAGAATTGGGGGCAACTAATGAAAAACTGTTTTTT	CASSQELGATNEKLFF
TRBV10-3	-	TRBJ1-5	-	TGTGCCATTCTAGTAGGTAGTAGCAATCAGCCCCAGCATTTT	CAILVGSSNQPQHF
TRBV28	-	TRBJ2-7	-	TGTGCCAGCAGTATAACTGATAAACCTTCCTACGAGCAGTACTTC	CASSITDKPSYEQYF
TRBV15	-	TRBJ1-1	-	TGTGCCACCAGCAGATCCGGGACCCCCAGCACTGAAGCTTTCTTT	CATSRSGTPSTEAFF
TRBV5-4	TRBD1	TRBJ1-2	few	TGTGCCAGCAGCTTTGACAGGGGACACTATGGCTACACCTTC	CASSFDRGHYGYTF
TRBV4-3	-	TRBJ2-1	-	TGCGCCAGCAGCCCGGGATTTCGGGATGAGCAGTTCTTC	CASSPGFRDEQFF
TRBV5-1	-	TRBJ1-2	once	TGCGCCAGCAGGGATGACAGGTCGGGATATGGCTACACCTTC	CASRDDRSGYGYTF
TRBV4-3	-	TRBJ2-3	-	TGCGCCAGCAGCCAAGACTCCACGGGGCTTACAGATACGCAGTATTTT	CASSQDSTGLTDTQYF
TRBV4-3	-	TRBJ1-3	-	TGCGCCAGCAGCCAAGGGGTTATCTCTGGAAACACCATATATTTT	CASSQGVISGNTIYF
TRBV5-1	-	TRBJ1-1	-	TGCGCCAGCAGCTTATACCCGGGACTCTCGAACACTGAAGCTTTCTTT	CASSLYPGLSNTEAFF
TRBV5-4	-	TRBJ2-7	-	TGTGCCAGCAGCCCACAACCGGACTACGAGCAGTACTTC	CASSPQPDYEQYF
TRBV30	-	TRBJ1-5	once	TGTGCCTGGACGCGAGGAATCGGGCAGCCCCAGCATTTT	CAWTRGIGQPQHF
TRBV9	TRBD2	TRBJ2-2	-	TGTGCCAGCAGCTTGCGACTAGCGGCAGGGACCGGGGAGCTGTTTTTT	CASSLRLAAGTGELFF
TRBV19	-	TRBJ1-5	-	TGTGCCAGTAGTATTAATCGGGGTCAGCCCCAGCATTTT	CASSINRGQPQHF
TRBV7-9	TRBD1	TRBJ1-1	-	TGTGCCAGCTATACCGGGACAGGGGTTAATGAAGCTTTCTTT	CASYTGTGVNEAFF
TRBV4-3	-	TRBJ2-1	-	TGCGCCAGCAGCCAAGATTCGGGCGCGGAGCAGTTCTTC	CASSQDSGAEQFF
TRBV11-2	TRBD2	TRBJ2-1	-	TGTGCCAGCAGCTTAGCTTCCCAAGCAGCGGGAGGGAGGGGTGAGCAGTTCTTC	CASSLASQAAGGRGEQFF
TRBV27	-	TRBJ2-7	-	TGTGCCAGCAGTTTAGGTTTAGCTTCCGAGCAGTACTTC	CASSLGLASEQYF
TRBV9	TRBD1	TRBJ1-6	-	TGTGCCAGCAGCGCCGGACAGGGACTAAGCTCACCCCTCCACTTT	CASSAGQGLSSPLHF
TRBV15	-	TRBJ2-1	-	TGTGCCACCAGCAAGACGGGGCGTTGGCAGTTCTTC	CATSKTGRWQFF
TRBV13	-	TRBJ1-6	-	TGTGCCAGCAGCTTAGGATTAGGACCCGCTAGTTCACCCCTCCACTTT	CASSLGLGPASSPLHF
TRBV30	-	TRBJ1-2	once	TGTGCCTGGCGCCCGGACAGCTATGGCTACACCTTC	CAWRPDSYGYTF
TRBV6-5	TRBD2	TRBJ2-7	-	TGTGCCAGCAGCCTGACTAGCGGGGTTTCCTACGAGCAGTACTTC	CASSLTSGVSYEQYF
TRBV6-5	TRBD1	TRBJ1-2	-	TGTGCCAGCAGTCCAGGGGGCGACTATGGCTACACCTTC	CASSPGGDYGYTF